This T cell receptor beta chain stems from a study of T cells in Graves' hyperthyroidism and ophthalmopathy. Overall study results and limits: Most clonotypes expanded in the thyroid (above 0.001) were also present in blood. Ophthalmopathy was identified by the model a median about six months ahead of onset.

Germline lookup yields CDR1 SEHNR and CDR2 FQNEAQ (reference sequence). The V segment lost 2 bases and the J segment 5 bases; nucleotides outside the gene matches: 10. The CDR3 sequence is 17 residues long. Using RNA transcripts as the source, TCR beta CDR3 regions were amplified. First-round RT-PCR targeting the TCR CDR3 was performed with the HTBI primer set. Using its own MiXCR run on the multiplex PCR reads, TCRdb lists one record per CDR3 protein. The table lists about 620,000 distinct CDR3 sequences, around 15% of them singletons. The table lists this clonotype with a few counts. The antigen remains unidentified.

Sequencing was carried out using blood. The clonotype was recovered from a woman in her thirties with Graves' hyperthyroidism. The chain is built from TRBV7-9 and TRBJ2-2; 8 bases match TRBD1. CDR3 DNA: TGTGCCAGCAGCTTATCCCGGCAGGGGGCTTTGACCGGGGAGCTGTTTTTT. This sequence encodes CASSLSRQGALTGELFF.